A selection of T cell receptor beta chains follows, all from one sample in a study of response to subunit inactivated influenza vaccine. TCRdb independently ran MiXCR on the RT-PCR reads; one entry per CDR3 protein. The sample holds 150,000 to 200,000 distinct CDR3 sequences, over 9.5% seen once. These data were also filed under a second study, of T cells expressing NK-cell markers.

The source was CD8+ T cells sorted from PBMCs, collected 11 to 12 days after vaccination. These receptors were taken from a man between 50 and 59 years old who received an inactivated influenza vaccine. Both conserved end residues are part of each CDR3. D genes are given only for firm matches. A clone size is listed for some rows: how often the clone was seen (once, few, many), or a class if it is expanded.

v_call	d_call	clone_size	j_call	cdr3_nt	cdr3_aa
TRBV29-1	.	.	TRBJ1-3	TGCAGCGCCTTAGCGGCAGGGGTATACTCTGGAAACACCATATATTTT	CSALAAGVYSGNTIYF
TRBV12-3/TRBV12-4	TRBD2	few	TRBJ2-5	TGTGCCAGCAGTTCGGGACTAGCGGGAGAGACCCAGTACTTC	CASSSGLAGETQYF
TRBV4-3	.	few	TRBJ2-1	TGCGCCAGCAGCCAAATCCTGGGGGGTGCGGATGAGCAGTTCTTC	CASSQILGGADEQFF
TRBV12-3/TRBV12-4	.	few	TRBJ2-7	TGTGCCAGCAGCTGGGGTGACAACTCCTACGAGCAGTACTTC	CASSWGDNSYEQYF
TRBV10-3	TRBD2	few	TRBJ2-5	TGTGCCATCAGTGAGTCGACTGGGGGGGGAGAGACCCAGTACTTC	CAISESTGGGETQYF
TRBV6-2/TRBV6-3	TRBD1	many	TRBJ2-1	TGTGCCAGCAGTAGACAGGGGTACTACAATGAGCAGTTCTTC	CASSRQGYYNEQFF
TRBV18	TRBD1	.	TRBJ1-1	TGTGCCAGCTCTTTGGGACAGGGGAATTATGAAGCTTTCTTT	CASSLGQGNYEAFF
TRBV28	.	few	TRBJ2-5	TGTGCCAGCAGTTTGGAGGGGACCACCAAAGAGACCCAGTACTTC	CASSLEGTTKETQYF
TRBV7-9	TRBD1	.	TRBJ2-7	TGTGCCAGCAGCTCGGGACAGGGGGCGATCAACGAGCAGTACTTC	CASSSGQGAINEQYF
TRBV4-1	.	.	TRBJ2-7	TGCGCCAGCAGCCAAGTAGAGGGTTCGATCTACGAGCAGTACTTC	CASSQVEGSIYEQYF
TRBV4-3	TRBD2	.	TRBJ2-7	TGCGCCAGCAGCCAAGATGTCGGGCTAGCGGGAGTTTACGAGCAGTACTTC	CASSQDVGLAGVYEQYF
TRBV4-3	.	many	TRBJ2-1	TGCGCCAGCAGCCAAAGGGGAATTGGTTACAATGAGCAGTTCTTC	CASSQRGIGYNEQFF
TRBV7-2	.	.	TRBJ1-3	TGTGCCAGCAGCTGGGGGGGGGCCTCTGGAAACACCATATATTTT	CASSWGGASGNTIYF
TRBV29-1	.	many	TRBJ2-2	TGCAGCGTTACACAGGGAAACGGGGAGCTGTTTTTT	CSVTQGNGELFF
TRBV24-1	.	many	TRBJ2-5	TGTGCCACCAGTGATTTTCCCGGAGAAGAGACCCAGTACTTC	CATSDFPGEETQYF
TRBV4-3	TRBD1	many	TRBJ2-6	TGCGCCAGCAGCCAAGCCAGGGGGACCTTCGAAGCTGGGGCCAACGTCCTGACTTTC	CASSQARGTFEAGANVLTF
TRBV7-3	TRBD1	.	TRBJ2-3	TGTGCCAGCAGCCCCGGGACAGGGGTCACAGATACGCAGTATTTT	CASSPGTGVTDTQYF
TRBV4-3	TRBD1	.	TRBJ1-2	TGCGCCAGCAGCCAAGAGCGGACAGGAGGAGATGGCTACACCTTC	CASSQERTGGDGYTF
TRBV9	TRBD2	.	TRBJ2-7	TGTGCCAGCAGCGTGGGACTAGCGAGCTCCTACGAGCAGTACTTC	CASSVGLASSYEQYF
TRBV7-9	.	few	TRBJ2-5	TGTGCCAGCAGCGTGGGTCAAGAGACCCAGTACTTC	CASSVGQETQYF
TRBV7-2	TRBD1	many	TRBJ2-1	TGTGCCAGCAGCTTACCGGGACAGGGGATATACAATGAGCAGTTCTTC	CASSLPGQGIYNEQFF
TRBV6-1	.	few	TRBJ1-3	TGTGCCAGCAGTGACAGGGCTGGAAACACCATATATTTT	CASSDRAGNTIYF
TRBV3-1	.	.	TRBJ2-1	TGTGCCAGCAGCCAAGATAGTACTCCGTCCTCTTACAATGAGCAGTTCTTC	CASSQDSTPSSYNEQFF
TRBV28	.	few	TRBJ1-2	TGTGCCAGCAGTTTATCTCAGGACAGAACCTATGGCTACACCTTC	CASSLSQDRTYGYTF
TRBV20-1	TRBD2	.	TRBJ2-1	TGCAGTGCTAGAGATTTCGGGGGGGGCCACAATGAGCAGTTCTTC	CSARDFGGGHNEQFF
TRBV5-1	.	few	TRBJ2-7	TGCGCCAGCAGCTTCGCGGGCGAGCAGTACTTC	CASSFAGEQYF
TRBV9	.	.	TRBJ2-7	TGTGCCAGCAGCGCGGGGGGCGGGGGCTCCTACGAGCAGTACTTC	CASSAGGGGSYEQYF
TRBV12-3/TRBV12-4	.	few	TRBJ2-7	TGTGCCAGCAGTCCATGGGGCGCAAGCGGCGAGCAGTACTTC	CASSPWGASGEQYF
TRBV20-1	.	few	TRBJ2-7	TGCAGTGCTAGAGTCTTGACAGGTCCGGGGTACGAGCAGTACTTC	CSARVLTGPGYEQYF
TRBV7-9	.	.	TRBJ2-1	TGTGCCAGCAGCTCCGGGGCTAACAATGAGCAGTTCTTC	CASSSGANNEQFF
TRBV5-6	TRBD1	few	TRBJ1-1	TGTGCCAGCAGCTGGGGGACAGGGGCGAACACTGAAGCTTTCTTT	CASSWGTGANTEAFF
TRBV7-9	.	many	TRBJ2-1	TGTGCCAGCAGCTGGCGACTGGTTGAGCAGTTCTTC	CASSWRLVEQFF
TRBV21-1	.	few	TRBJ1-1	TGTGCCAGCAGCATACGGGGGACAGGGGGCCTCACTGAAGCTTTCTTT	CASSIRGTGGLTEAFF
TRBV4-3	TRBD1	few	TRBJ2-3	TGCGCCAGCAGCCAACAATATGGACAGGTCACAGATACGCAGTATTTT	CASSQQYGQVTDTQYF
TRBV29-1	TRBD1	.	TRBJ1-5	TGCAGCGCTTGCTTGGGAACGACAGGGGTAAATCAGCCCCAGCATTTT	CSACLGTTGVNQPQHF
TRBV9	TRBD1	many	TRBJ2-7	TGTGCCAGCAGCGTAGGGGACAGCGCCTACGAGCAGTACTTC	CASSVGDSAYEQYF